Following are 6 T cell receptor beta chains from one sample sequenced in a study of molecular identifiers for immune sequencing clone quantification. TCRdb called the PCR reads again in MiXCR, with one record for every CDR3 protein. This table holds tens of thousands of distinct CDR3 sequences, around 17% found once. Sequencing used naive CD8+ T cells from blood, with Jurkat cell RNA spiked in. Subset indicated: FACS-sorted CD8+CD4-CCR7+CD45RA+ naive T cells. The source is a human donor in good health. Some libraries in this study had Jurkat cell RNA spiked in.

In its sample, this clonotype was seen many times. This chain connects TRBV10-3 to TRBJ2-5; D is unresolved. The CDR3 length is 16 residues. Trimming took off 3 bases at V and 0 bases at J, with 14 bases between the two ends. Germline assignment: CDR1 ENHRY and CDR2 SYGVKD. The CDR3 here is CAISDPFGGDQETQYF. CDR3 in DNA: TGTGCCATCAGTGACCCTTTTGGTGGAGACCAAGAGACCCAGTACTTC.

This clonotype was counted many times. The genes are TRBV4-1 and TRBJ2-3; 7 bases align to TRBD2. This CDR3 contains 16 residues. The V gene's germline CDR1 is MGHRA and CDR2 YSYEKL. V lost 0 bases and J lost 1; bases outside the gene matches: 4. The CDR3 DNA sequence: TGCGCCAGCAGCCAAGATCGAACTAGCGGCACAGATACGCAGTATTTT. Translation: CASSQDRTSGTDTQYF.

This clonotype occurred many times. V gene TRBV6-1 combines with J gene TRBJ2-1; 13 bases align to TRBD2. This CDR3 is 12 amino acids long. CDR1 MNHNS and CDR2 SASEGT come from the germline V gene. After removal of 4 bases from V and 13 bases from J, the junction contained 1 base not matched to a gene. The CDR3 loop is CASSGTSGRQFF. CDR3 DNA sequence: TGTGCCAGCAGTGGGACTAGCGGGAGACAGTTCTTC.

In the case of this clonotype: Given a much more abundant clone one base away, this may be a read error. This sequence joins TRBV6-5 and TRBJ2-7; TRBD1 aligns across 8 bases. V gave up 2 bases and J gave up 6 bases; unmatched junction bases: 6. There are 14 residues in the CDR3. Germline V lookup: CDR1 MNHEY, CDR2 SVGAGI. The CDR3 DNA reads TGTGCCAGCAGTTACGAAGGGACAGGCCCCGAGCAGTACTTC. Translated, it gives CASSYEGTGPEQYF.

A few counts support this clonotype. CDR3: CASSGQWDNEQFF. Here the CDR3 DNA reads TGTGCCAGCAGCGGTCAGTGGGACAATGAGCAGTTCTTC. The chain recombines TRBV7-9 with TRBJ2-1; the D is unclear. With 5 bases removed from V and 5 bases from J, the gap between germline ends came to 10 bases. The germline CDR1 and CDR2 sequences are SEHNR and FQNEAQ (reference sequence). This CDR3 region has 13 residues.

As for this clonotype: A much larger clone lies a single base off, so this may be a read error. The chain uses TRBV9 and TRBJ1-3, with unresolved D. The CDR3 runs 12 residues. Germline-derived CDR1 and CDR2 are SGDLS and YYNGEE. CDR3 sequence (DNA): TGTGCCGGCAGCATTTCTGGAAACACCATATATTTT. It is translated as CAGSISGNTIYF.